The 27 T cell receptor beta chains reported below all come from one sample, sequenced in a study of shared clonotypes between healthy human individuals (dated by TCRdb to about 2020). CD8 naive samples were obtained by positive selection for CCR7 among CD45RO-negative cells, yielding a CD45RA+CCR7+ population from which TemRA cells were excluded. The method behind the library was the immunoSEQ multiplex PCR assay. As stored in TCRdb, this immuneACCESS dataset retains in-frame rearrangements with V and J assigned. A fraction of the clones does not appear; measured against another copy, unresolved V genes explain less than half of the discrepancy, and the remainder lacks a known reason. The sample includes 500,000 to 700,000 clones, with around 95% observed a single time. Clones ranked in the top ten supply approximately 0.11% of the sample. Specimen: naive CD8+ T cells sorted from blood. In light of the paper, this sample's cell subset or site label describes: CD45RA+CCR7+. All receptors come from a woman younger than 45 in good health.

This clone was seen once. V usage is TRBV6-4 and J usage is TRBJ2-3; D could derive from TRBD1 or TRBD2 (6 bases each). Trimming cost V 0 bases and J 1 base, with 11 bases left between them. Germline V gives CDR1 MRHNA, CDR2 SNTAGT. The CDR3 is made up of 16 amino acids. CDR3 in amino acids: CASSDSAEGGTDTQYF. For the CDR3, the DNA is TGTGCCAGCAGTGACTCGGCGGAGGGGGGCACAGATACGCAGTATTTT.

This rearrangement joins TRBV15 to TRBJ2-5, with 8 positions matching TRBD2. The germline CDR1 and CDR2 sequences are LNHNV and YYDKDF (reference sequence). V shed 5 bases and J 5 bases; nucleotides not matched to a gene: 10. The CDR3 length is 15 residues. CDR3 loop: CATSDRTGGRETQYF. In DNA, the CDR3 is TGTGCCACCAGCGACCGCACGGGGGGGCGGGAGACCCAGTACTTC.

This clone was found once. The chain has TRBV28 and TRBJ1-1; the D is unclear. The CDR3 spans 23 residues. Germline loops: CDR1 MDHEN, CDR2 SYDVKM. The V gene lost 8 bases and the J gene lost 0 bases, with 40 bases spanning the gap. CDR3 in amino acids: CASGRIPGLAGAVSGVMNTEAFF. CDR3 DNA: TGTGCCAGCGGCCGAATACCGGGCTTGGCGGGCGCTGTTAGTGGAGTCATGAACACTGAAGCTTTCTTT.

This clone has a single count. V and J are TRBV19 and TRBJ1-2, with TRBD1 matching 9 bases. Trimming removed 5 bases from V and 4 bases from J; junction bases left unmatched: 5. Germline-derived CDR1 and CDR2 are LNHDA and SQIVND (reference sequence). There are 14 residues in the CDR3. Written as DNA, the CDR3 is TGTGCCAGTAGTGTCACGACAGGGGGCTATGGCTACACCTTC. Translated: CASSVTTGGYGYTF.

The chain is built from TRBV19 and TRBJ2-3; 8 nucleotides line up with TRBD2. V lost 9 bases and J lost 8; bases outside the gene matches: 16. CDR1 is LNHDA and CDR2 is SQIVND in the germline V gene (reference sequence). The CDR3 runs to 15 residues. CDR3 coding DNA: TGTGCCAGCGTTGCTAGCGGGCCCGGCGGGAGTACGCAGTATTTT. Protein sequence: CASVASGPGGSTQYF.

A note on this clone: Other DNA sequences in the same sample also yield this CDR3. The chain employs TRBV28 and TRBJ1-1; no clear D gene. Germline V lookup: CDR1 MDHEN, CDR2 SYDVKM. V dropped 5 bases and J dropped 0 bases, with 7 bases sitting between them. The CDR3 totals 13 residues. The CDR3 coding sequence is TGTGCCAGCAGTACCACAGTGAACACTGAAGCTTTCTTT. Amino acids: CASSTTVNTEAFF.

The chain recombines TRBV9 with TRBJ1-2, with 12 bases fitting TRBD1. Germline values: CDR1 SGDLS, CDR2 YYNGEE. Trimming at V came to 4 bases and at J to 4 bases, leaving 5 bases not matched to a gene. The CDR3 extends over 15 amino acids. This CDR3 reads CASSPGQGAGYGYTF. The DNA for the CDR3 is TGTGCCAGCAGCCCGGGACAGGGGGCAGGCTATGGCTACACCTTC.

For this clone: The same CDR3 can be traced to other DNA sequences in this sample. CDR3 protein: CASRLAGGREQYF. The CDR3 DNA reads as TGTGCCAGCCGACTAGCGGGAGGGCGCGAGCAGTACTTC. The chain has TRBV27 and TRBJ2-7, with 14 positions matching TRBD2. This CDR3 spans 13 amino acids. Trimming took 8 bases from V and 6 from J; bases not matched to a gene: 3. In germline, CDR1 is MNHEY, CDR2 SMNVEV (reference sequence).

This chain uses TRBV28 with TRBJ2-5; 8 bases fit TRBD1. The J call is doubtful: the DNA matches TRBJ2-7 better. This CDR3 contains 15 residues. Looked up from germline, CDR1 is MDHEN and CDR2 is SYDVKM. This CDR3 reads CASSLLVTGGYEQYF. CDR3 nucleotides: TGTGCCAGCAGTTTACTAGTCACAGGGGGCTACGAGCAGTACTTC.

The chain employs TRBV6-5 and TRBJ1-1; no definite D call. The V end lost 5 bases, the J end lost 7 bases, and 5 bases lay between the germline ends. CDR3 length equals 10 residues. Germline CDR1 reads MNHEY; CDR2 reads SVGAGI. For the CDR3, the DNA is TGTGCCAGCAGTGCACATGAAGCTTTCTTT. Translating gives CASSAHEAFF.

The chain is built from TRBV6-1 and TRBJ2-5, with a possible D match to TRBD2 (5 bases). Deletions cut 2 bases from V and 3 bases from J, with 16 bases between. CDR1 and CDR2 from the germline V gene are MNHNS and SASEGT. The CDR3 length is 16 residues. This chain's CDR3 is CASSELWAGLKETQYF. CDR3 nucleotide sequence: TGTGCCAGCAGTGAACTCTGGGCTGGACTGAAAGAGACCCAGTACTTC.

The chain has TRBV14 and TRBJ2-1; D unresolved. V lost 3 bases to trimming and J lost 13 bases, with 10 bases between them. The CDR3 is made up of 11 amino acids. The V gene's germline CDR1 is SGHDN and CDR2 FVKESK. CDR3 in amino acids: CASSHSGLQFF. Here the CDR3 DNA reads TGTGCCAGCAGCCACTCCGGATTACAGTTCTTC.

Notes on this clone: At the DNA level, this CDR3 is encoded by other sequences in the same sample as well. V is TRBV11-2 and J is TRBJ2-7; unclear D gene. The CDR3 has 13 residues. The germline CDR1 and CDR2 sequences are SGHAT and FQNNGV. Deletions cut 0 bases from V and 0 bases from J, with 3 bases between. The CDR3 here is CASSLESSYEQYF. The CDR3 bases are TGTGCCAGCAGCTTAGAAAGCTCCTACGAGCAGTACTTC.

The CDR3 protein is CASSSPGRDYEQYF. The CDR3 region has the DNA TGTGCCAGCAGCTCACCGGGACGGGACTACGAGCAGTACTTC. The chain carries TRBV5-6 and TRBJ2-7, with D perhaps being TRBD1 or TRBD2 (5 bases each). Germline CDR1 and CDR2: SGHDT and YYEEEE. The germline V and J ends were trimmed by 3 bases and 3 bases, with 13 bases remaining between them. The CDR3 has 14 residues. The variable domain in full, with the rest retrieved from reference TRBV5-6 and TRBJ2-7, is DAGVTQSPTHLIKTRGQQVTLRCSPKSGHDTVSWYQQALGQGPQFIFQYYEEEERQRGNFPDRFSGHQFPNYSSELNVNALLLGDSALYLCASSSPGRDYEQYFGPGTRLTVT.

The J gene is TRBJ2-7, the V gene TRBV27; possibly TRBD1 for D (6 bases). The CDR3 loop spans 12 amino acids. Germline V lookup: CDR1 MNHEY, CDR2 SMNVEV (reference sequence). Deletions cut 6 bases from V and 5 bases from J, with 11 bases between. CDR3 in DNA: TGTGCCAGCAGGACAGGTTTCCACGAGCAGTACTTC. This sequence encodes CASRTGFHEQYF.

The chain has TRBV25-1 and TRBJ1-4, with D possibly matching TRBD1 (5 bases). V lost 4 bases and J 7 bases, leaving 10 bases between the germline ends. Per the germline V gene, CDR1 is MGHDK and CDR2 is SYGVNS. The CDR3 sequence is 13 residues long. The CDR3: CASSAGTSEKLFF. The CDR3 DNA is TGTGCCAGCAGTGCGGGGACGTCTGAAAAACTGTTTTTT.

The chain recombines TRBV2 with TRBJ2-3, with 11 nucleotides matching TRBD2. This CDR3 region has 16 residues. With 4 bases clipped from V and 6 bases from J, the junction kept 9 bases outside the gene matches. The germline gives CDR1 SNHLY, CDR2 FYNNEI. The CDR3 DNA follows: TGTGCCAGCAGTGGAATACTAGCGGGAGTATCGGATACGCAGTATTTT. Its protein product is CASSGILAGVSDTQYF.

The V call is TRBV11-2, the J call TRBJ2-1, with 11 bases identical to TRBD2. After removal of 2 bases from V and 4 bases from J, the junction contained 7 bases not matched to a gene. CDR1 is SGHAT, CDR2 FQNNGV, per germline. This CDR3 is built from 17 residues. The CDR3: CASSLTPGLAEYNEQFF. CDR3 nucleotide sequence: TGTGCCAGCAGCTTAACGCCGGGACTAGCGGAGTACAATGAGCAGTTCTTC.

The CDR3 DNA reads as TGTGCCAGCTCTGTCGTTAGTGGCTACACCTTC. Residues: CASSVVSGYTF. V usage is TRBV6-8 and J usage is TRBJ1-2; no definite D call. V was trimmed by 8 bases and J by 7 bases, leaving 11 bases between them. Germline V CDR1 and CDR2: MNHGY, SAAAGT. CDR3 size: 11 residues.

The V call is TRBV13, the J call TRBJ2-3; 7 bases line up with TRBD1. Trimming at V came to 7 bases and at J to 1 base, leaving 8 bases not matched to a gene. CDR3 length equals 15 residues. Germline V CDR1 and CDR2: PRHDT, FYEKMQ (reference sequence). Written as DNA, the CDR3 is TGTGCCAGCACCACCAGGGGGACCGGCACAGATACGCAGTATTTT. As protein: CASTTRGTGTDTQYF. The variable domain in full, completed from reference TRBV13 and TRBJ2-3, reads AAGVIQSPRHLIKEKRETATLKCYPIPRHDTVYWYQQGPGQDPQFLISFYEKMQSDKGSIPDRFSAQQFSDYHSELNMSSLELGDSALYFCASTTRGTGTDTQYFGPGTRLTVL.

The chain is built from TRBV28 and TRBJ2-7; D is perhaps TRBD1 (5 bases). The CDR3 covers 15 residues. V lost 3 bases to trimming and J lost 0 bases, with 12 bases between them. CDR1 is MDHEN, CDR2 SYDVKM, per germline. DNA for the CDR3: TGTGCCAGCAGTTTGGGGCAGGTGACCTCCTACGAGCAGTACTTC. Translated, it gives CASSLGQVTSYEQYF. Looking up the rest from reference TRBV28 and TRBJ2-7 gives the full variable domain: DVKVTQSSRYLVKRTGEKVFLECVQDMDHENMFWYRQDPGLGLRLIYFSYDVKMKEKGDIPEGYSVSREKKERFSLILESASTNQTSMYLCASSLGQVTSYEQYFGPGTRLTVT.

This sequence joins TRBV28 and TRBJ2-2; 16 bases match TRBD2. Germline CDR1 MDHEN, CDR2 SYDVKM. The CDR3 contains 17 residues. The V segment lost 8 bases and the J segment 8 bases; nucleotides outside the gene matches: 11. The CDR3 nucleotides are TGTGCCAGCCCCGGGACTAGCGGGAGGGATATCCCGGGGGAGCTGTTTTTT. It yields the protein CASPGTSGRDIPGELFF.

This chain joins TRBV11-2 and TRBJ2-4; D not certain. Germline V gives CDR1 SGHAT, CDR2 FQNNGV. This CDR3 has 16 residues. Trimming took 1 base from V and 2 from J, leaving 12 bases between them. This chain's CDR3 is CASSLAPGTSKNIQYF. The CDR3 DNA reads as TGTGCCAGCAGCTTAGCTCCAGGAACATCCAAAAACATTCAGTACTTC.

The CDR3 here is CASSAGRSYEQYF. CDR3 coding DNA: TGTGCCAGCAGTGCGGGGCGCTCCTACGAGCAGTACTTC. This chain links TRBV6-1 with TRBJ2-7; tentatively, D is TRBD1 or TRBD2 (5 bases each). Trimming stripped 4 bases from V and 0 bases from J, with 7 bases between. CDR1 is MNHNS, CDR2 SASEGT, per germline. The CDR3 is 13 amino acids.

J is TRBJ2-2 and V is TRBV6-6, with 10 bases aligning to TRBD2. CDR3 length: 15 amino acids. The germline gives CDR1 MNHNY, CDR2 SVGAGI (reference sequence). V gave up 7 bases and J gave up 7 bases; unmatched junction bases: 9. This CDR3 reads CASIQIAGGGGELFF. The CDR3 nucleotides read TGTGCCAGCATCCAAATAGCGGGAGGAGGCGGGGAGCTGTTTTTT.

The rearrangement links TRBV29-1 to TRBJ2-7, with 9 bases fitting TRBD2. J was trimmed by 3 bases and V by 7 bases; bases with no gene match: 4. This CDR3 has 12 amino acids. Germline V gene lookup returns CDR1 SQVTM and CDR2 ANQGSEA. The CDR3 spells CSGIAGDYEQYF. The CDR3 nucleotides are TGCAGCGGAATAGCGGGAGACTACGAGCAGTACTTC.

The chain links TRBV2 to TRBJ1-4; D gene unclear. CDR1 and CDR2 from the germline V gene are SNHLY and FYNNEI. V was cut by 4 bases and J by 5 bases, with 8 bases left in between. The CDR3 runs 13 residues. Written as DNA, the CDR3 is TGTGCCAGCAGTGTTCCGCAGAATGAAAAACTGTTTTTT. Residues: CASSVPQNEKLFF.